What follows are 9 T cell receptor beta chains derived from one specimen sequenced in a study of T cells in localized non-small cell lung cancer. Using immunoSEQ multiplex PCR, the repertoire was profiled, and TCRdb retains in-frame clones only, with some absent. The profile shows approximately 140,000 clones, roughly 90% of them singletons. The sequenced sample was peripheral blood, obtained before any cancer treatment. Source of these receptors: an older female donor with stage I lung adenocarcinoma.

V gene TRBV6-1 combines with J gene TRBJ1-1, with D unresolved. Germline CDR1 MNHNS, CDR2 SASEGT. This CDR3 comprises 13 residues. The DNA of the CDR3 is TGTGCTTCCGGGGTCGAGGGTGGGACTGAAGCTTTCTTT. Its translation: CASGVEGGTEAFF.

This clone was counted a single time. This rearrangement joins TRBV11-2 to TRBJ2-1; 7 bases fit TRBD2. The CDR3 has 16 amino acids. The germline gives CDR1 SGHAT, CDR2 FQNNGV. J gave up 6 bases and V 2 bases, and 10 bases lay outside the gene matches. CDR3 protein: CASSLNLAGAGNEQFF. The CDR3 DNA reads TGTGCCAGCAGCTTAAATTTAGCGGGCGCGGGCAATGAGCAGTTCTTC.

The count of this clone is one. The J gene is TRBJ2-3, the V gene TRBV29-1; D gene uncertain. The V and J ends lost 4 bases and 0 bases respectively, with 14 bases between them. CDR1 SQVTM and CDR2 ANQGSEA come from the germline V gene. CDR3 length equals 15 residues. In DNA, the CDR3 is TGCAGCGTTGGTCGCGATCCGGGTAGCACAGATACGCAGTATTTT. Residues: CSVGRDPGSTDTQYF.

The chain employs TRBV6-5 and TRBJ2-7, with 8 bases fitting TRBD2. The germline CDR1 and CDR2 sequences are MNHEY and SVGAGI. The trim removed 6 bases at V and 2 bases at J, leaving 9 bases unmatched. This CDR3 is 15 amino acids long. CDR3 loop: CASRIPGLGTYEQYF. CDR3 DNA: TGTGCCAGCAGAATACCGGGACTAGGGACCTACGAGCAGTACTTC.

This clone was detected only once. This sequence joins TRBV2 and TRBJ2-3, with D perhaps TRBD1 (6 bases). The CDR3 extends over 11 amino acids. V lost 9 bases to trimming and J lost 6 bases, with 10 bases between them. The V gene's germline CDR1 is SNHLY and CDR2 FYNNEI. CDR3: CARGTSDTQYF. CDR3 nucleotides: TGTGCCAGAGGGACATCTGATACGCAGTATTTT.

The J gene is TRBJ1-1, the V gene TRBV30; no clear D. Trimming shortened V by 8 bases and J by 5 bases, and 15 bases separated the two germline ends. Germline CDR1 reads GTSNPN; CDR2 reads SVGIG (reference sequence). This CDR3 contains 12 residues. CDR3 region: CAGRRRETEAFF. The CDR3 coding sequence is TGTGCCGGGCGACGGCGGGAAACTGAAGCTTTCTTT.

CDR3 nucleotide sequence: TGCGCCAGCAGCATACCAGGGAGGACTGAAGCTTTCTTT. Translating gives CASSIPGRTEAFF. V gene TRBV5-1 combines with J gene TRBJ1-1; D may be TRBD1 (5 bases). Germline V gene data show CDR1 as SGHRS and CDR2 as YFSETQ. V was clipped by 4 bases and J by 5 bases, with 12 bases between them. This CDR3 has 13 residues.

The V call is TRBV10-3, the J call TRBJ1-2, with D possibly matching TRBD1 (6 bases). CDR1 and CDR2 (germline): ENHRY, SYGVKD. The CDR3 runs to 14 residues. With 4 bases removed from V and 4 bases from J, the gap between germline ends came to 13 bases. The DNA of the CDR3 is TGTGCCATCAGTGGTTCAGGGGAGGGCTATGGCTACACCTTC. Translated: CAISGSGEGYGYTF.

The CDR3 is CAWRGTGWSGNTIYF. In nucleotides, the CDR3 is TGTGCCTGGAGGGGGACAGGGTGGTCTGGAAACACCATATATTTT. The gene calls are TRBV30 and TRBJ1-3; 9 bases align to TRBD1. The germline gives CDR1 GTSNPN, CDR2 SVGIG (reference sequence). Germline trimming cut 3 bases from V and 1 base from J; bases unmatched to any gene: 4. The CDR3 extends over 15 amino acids.